The 30 T cell receptor beta chains below all came from one sample that was sequenced in a study of long-term antiretroviral therapy in people with HIV. The assay, immunoSEQ v3.0, was run at survey level. Measured with immunoSEQ multiplex PCR; TCRdb has only the in-frame clones, and not every one. The sample contains about 20,000 clones, 80% of which appear only once. Here the sequenced sample was unsorted PBMCs, taken 2.9 years after starting antiretroviral therapy. All receptors come from a woman aged 25 to 39 with HIV.

J is TRBJ1-2 and V is TRBV30, with 8 nucleotides matching TRBD1. J lost 8 bases, V lost 3 bases, and 8 bases had no gene match. The CDR3 runs 13 residues. Looked up from germline, CDR1 is GTSNPN and CDR2 is SVGIG (reference sequence). The DNA for the CDR3 is TGTGCCTGGAGCCCACAGGGGGGCTGGGGCTACACCTTC. This gives the protein CAWSPQGGWGYTF.

The chain recombines TRBV7-6 with TRBJ1-6; 7 bases match TRBD1. The CDR3 consists of 14 residues. V lost 5 bases and J lost 6; bases outside the gene matches: 4. The V gene's germline CDR1 is SGHVS and CDR2 FNYEAQ. The CDR3 DNA sequence: TGTGCCAGCAGCGAACAGGGGATTAATTCACCCCTCCACTTT. Translating gives CASSEQGINSPLHF.

V is TRBV9 and J is TRBJ2-7; a possible D gene is TRBD2 (5 bases). The CDR3 contains 14 residues. Looked up from germline, CDR1 is SGDLS and CDR2 is YYNGEE. V was pared by 2 bases and J by 3 bases, with 12 bases between. CDR3 coding DNA: TGTGCCAGCAGCGTTTACCGCGAGGGCTACGAGCAGTACTTC. It encodes CASSVYREGYEQYF.

This clone came up a few times. V gene TRBV2 combines with J gene TRBJ2-7; TRBD2 aligns across 8 bases. Per the germline V gene, CDR1 is SNHLY and CDR2 is FYNNEI. Trimming cost V 3 bases and J 6 bases; bases outside gene matches: 10. The CDR3 is 15 residues long. CDR3 residues: CASSDTSGTSAEQYF. The CDR3 nucleotides are TGTGCCAGCAGTGATACCTCCGGGACTAGTGCCGAGCAGTACTTC.

This chain links TRBV27 with TRBJ1-2; 8 bases are shared with TRBD1. The CDR3 covers 16 residues. Unmatched junction bases numbered 15, after V lost 8 bases and J lost 4 bases. Germline values: CDR1 MNHEY, CDR2 SMNVEV (reference sequence). The CDR3 spells CASARLRDRSFYGYTF. The CDR3 coding sequence is TGTGCCAGCGCCCGCCTCAGGGACAGGTCCTTCTATGGCTACACCTTC.

The CDR3 coding sequence is TGTGCCAGCTCACCACCGGGCTGGAACACTGAAGCTTTCTTT. This encodes CASSPPGWNTEAFF. This chain links TRBV18 with TRBJ1-1; D remains ambiguous. Germline V gene data show CDR1 as KGHSH and CDR2 as LQKENI. Trimming removed 0 bases from V and 1 base from J, with 6 bases in between. This CDR3 is built from 14 residues.

J is TRBJ2-7 and V is TRBV6-1, with a weak D call TRBD1 (5 bases). The CDR3 consists of 12 residues. Per the germline V gene, CDR1 is MNHNS and CDR2 is SASEGT. V gave up 4 bases and J gave up 3 bases, with 7 bases separating them. CDR3 loop: CASSVGLYEQYF. As DNA, the CDR3 is TGTGCCAGCAGTGTGGGGCTCTACGAGCAGTACTTC.

This chain uses TRBV4-2 with TRBJ2-3; D is unresolved. Trimming removed 0 bases from V and 6 bases from J, with 16 bases in between. Per germline, CDR1 LGHNA and CDR2 YNFKEQ. The CDR3 runs 16 residues. The chain's CDR3 is CASSQDTARLGDTQYF. The CDR3 DNA reads TGTGCCAGCAGCCAAGATACGGCCAGATTAGGGGATACGCAGTATTTT.

The chain carries TRBV6-5 and TRBJ2-1; unclear D gene. The germline V gene has CDR1 MNHEY and CDR2 SVGAGI. The CDR3 length is 15 residues. Trimming shortened V by 2 bases and J by 0 bases, and 8 bases separated the two germline ends. In DNA, the CDR3 is TGTGCCAGCAGTTACAGACAATTCTCCTACAATGAGCAGTTCTTC. Its protein is CASSYRQFSYNEQFF.

The chain uses TRBV19 and TRBJ1-3; no firm D call. The CDR3 spans 17 residues. V was trimmed by 4 bases and J by 0 bases, leaving 16 bases between them. Germline V gene sequence: CDR1 LNHDA, CDR2 SQIVND (reference sequence). The CDR3 DNA is TGTGCCAGTAGTAAGGAGTCCTACACGATCTCTGGAAACACCATATATTTT. It encodes CASSKESYTISGNTIYF.

The J gene is TRBJ2-5, the V gene TRBV5-1; D remains unclear. This CDR3 has 14 amino acids. Germline V CDR1 and CDR2: SGHRS, YFSETQ. Trimming took off 4 bases at V and 2 bases at J, with 12 bases between the two ends. The CDR3 nucleotides are TGCGCCAGCAGCCCCTTAGGCAGGCAAGAGACCCAGTACTTC. Encoded protein: CASSPLGRQETQYF.

The chain uses TRBV7-9 and TRBJ2-5, with 8 positions matching TRBD2. Germline V gene sequence: CDR1 SEHNR, CDR2 FQNEAQ (reference sequence). The V gene end was trimmed by 4 bases and the J gene end by 4 bases; junction bases not matched to a gene: 11. The CDR3 length is 16 residues. CDR3 bases: TGTGCCAGCAGCTCCTATAAAACGGGAGGGAGAGAGACCCAGTACTTC. Protein product: CASSSYKTGGRETQYF.

This chain joins TRBV19 and TRBJ2-7, with 9 bases lining up with TRBD1. V shed 6 bases, J shed 4 bases, and the junction held 10 bases outside the gene matches. The CDR3 totals 15 residues. Germline CDR1 reads LNHDA; CDR2 reads SQIVND (reference sequence). DNA for the CDR3: TGTGCCAGTAGGATTAAGGGACAGGGCCGTTACGAGCAGTACGTC. Encoded protein: CASRIKGQGRYEQYV.

The V gene is TRBV2, the J gene TRBJ2-6, with 12 bases lining up with TRBD1. With V trimmed by 3 bases and J by 2 bases, 11 bases remained unmatched. This CDR3 region has 20 residues. The germline CDR1 and CDR2 sequences are SNHLY and FYNNEI. CDR3 protein: CASSDGTGGTSFTGANVLTF. The CDR3 nucleotides are TGTGCCAGCAGTGACGGGACAGGGGGCACTAGCTTTACTGGGGCCAACGTCCTGACTTTC.

The chain joins TRBV6-5 to TRBJ2-4; perhaps TRBD1 as D (6 bases). The CDR3 spans 11 residues. Per germline, CDR1 MNHEY and CDR2 SVGAGI. Between the trimmed V and J ends, which lost 6 bases and 14 bases, there was a span of 14 bases. This CDR3 reads CASRRTGNEYF. The CDR3 nucleotides are TGTGCCAGCAGACGCACAGGGAATGAGTACTTC.

The chain links TRBV30 to TRBJ1-1; no clear D. Germline assignment: CDR1 GTSNPN and CDR2 SVGIG (reference sequence). The CDR3 sequence is 16 residues long. Trimming took off 1 base at V and 1 base at J, with 16 bases between the two ends. CDR3 nucleotide sequence: TGTGCCTGGAGTGATAGCCCAGGCAGACCGAACACTGAAGCTTTCTTT. It is translated as CAWSDSPGRPNTEAFF. The variable domain in full, with the rest retrieved from reference TRBV30 and TRBJ1-1, is SQTIHQWPATLVQPVGSPLSLECTVEGTSNPNLYWYRQAAGRGLQLLFYSVGIGQISSEVPQNLSASRPQDRQFILSSKKLLLSDSGFYLCAWSDSPGRPNTEAFFGQGTRLTVV.

This clone occurred a few times. The chain uses TRBV30 and TRBJ1-6; 7 positions match TRBD1. V was pared by 3 bases and J by 11 bases, with 10 bases of the junction left unmatched. In germline, CDR1 is GTSNPN, CDR2 SVGIG (reference sequence). The CDR3 runs to 14 residues. CDR3 DNA: TGTGCCTGGAGCTCACAGGGGTTTAGGACACCCCTCCACTTT. Its translation: CAWSSQGFRTPLHF.

The genes are TRBV19 and TRBJ1-2; D is possibly TRBD1 (5 bases). The CDR3 sequence is 13 residues long. Germline V CDR1 and CDR2: LNHDA, SQIVND (reference sequence). V was clipped by 5 bases and J by 7 bases, with 14 bases between them. The DNA for the CDR3 is TGTGCCAGTAGTGCTCAGGGTTATGGTGGCTACACCTTC. Encoded protein: CASSAQGYGGYTF.

J is TRBJ2-7 and V is TRBV27; D is unresolved. The CDR3 is 14 residues long. V lost 2 bases and J lost 0, with 8 bases in between. Germline V gene lookup returns CDR1 MNHEY and CDR2 SMNVEV (reference sequence). CDR3 sequence: CASSLTALSYEQYV. The CDR3 DNA is TGTGCCAGCAGTTTAACAGCCCTCTCCTACGAGCAGTACGTC.

The rearrangement uses TRBV12-5 and TRBJ2-2; TRBD2 matches 9 bases. This CDR3 region has 18 residues. The V gene end was trimmed by 0 bases and the J gene end by 1 base; junction bases not matched to a gene: 6. Germline V gene lookup returns CDR1 LGHNT and CDR2 FRNRAP. Here the CDR3 reads CASGLVLLSGGNTGELFF. The CDR3 DNA follows: TGTGCTAGTGGTTTGGTACTGCTTAGCGGGGGGAACACCGGGGAGCTGTTTTTT.

This chain joins TRBV9 and TRBJ2-3, with TRBD2 matching 7 bases. Germline CDR1 is SGDLS and CDR2 is YYNGEE. This CDR3 region has 16 residues. The junction had 8 bases not matched to a gene; V was cut back by 0 bases and J by 4 bases. This CDR3 is CASSVVQRGFPDTQYF. Here the CDR3 DNA reads TGTGCCAGCAGCGTAGTTCAGCGGGGTTTTCCAGATACGCAGTATTTT.

J is TRBJ1-2 and V is TRBV4-2; 8 nucleotides match TRBD1. Germline CDR1 LGHNA, CDR2 YNFKEQ. The junction had 15 bases not matched to a gene; V was cut back by 4 bases and J by 8 bases. The CDR3 has 16 residues. DNA of the CDR3: TGTGCCAGCAGCCCCACAGCCCCTGACAGGGGATACGGCTACACCTTC. It codes for CASSPTAPDRGYGYTF.

The chain recombines TRBV18 with TRBJ1-4; possibly TRBD1 for D (6 bases). V was clipped by 6 bases and J by 4 bases, with 9 bases between them. CDR3 length: 13 amino acids. Per the germline V gene, CDR1 is KGHSH and CDR2 is LQKENI. The CDR3 region has the DNA TGTGCCAGCTCCCGGGACATTAATGAAAAACTGTTTTTT. Amino acids: CASSRDINEKLFF.

This chain links TRBV7-2 with TRBJ2-3, with 11 bases fitting TRBD2. This CDR3 has 14 amino acids. Germline values: CDR1 SGHTA, CDR2 FQGNSA. The V segment lost 4 bases and the J segment 7 bases; nucleotides outside the gene matches: 4. CDR3 sequence reads: CASSSGTSGNTQYF. The CDR3 DNA sequence: TGTGCCAGCAGCTCCGGGACTAGCGGAAATACGCAGTATTTT.

V and J are TRBV4-2 and TRBJ1-2; TRBD1 agrees at 7 bases. CDR3 length: 13 residues. With 5 bases clipped from V and 8 bases from J, the junction kept 8 bases outside the gene matches. The germline gives CDR1 LGHNA, CDR2 YNFKEQ. CDR3 DNA sequence: TGTGCCAGCAGCTACACAGGGGCGGGAGGCTACACCTTC. It specifies CASSYTGAGGYTF.

The chain uses TRBV5-6 and TRBJ2-3; D not certain. This CDR3 is built from 13 residues. V was pared by 2 bases and J by 2 bases, with 6 bases between. Per germline, CDR1 SGHDT and CDR2 YYEEEE. CDR3 protein: CASSFSSTDTQYF. Here the CDR3 DNA reads TGTGCCAGCAGCTTTTCATCCACAGATACGCAGTATTTT.

V gene TRBV5-1 combines with J gene TRBJ2-3; 8 bases agree with TRBD2. J gave up 3 bases and V 1 base, and 1 base lay outside the gene matches. The CDR3 consists of 14 residues. Germline-derived CDR1 and CDR2 are SGHRS and YFSETQ. DNA for the CDR3: TGCGCCAGCAGCTTGAGCGGGGGTACAGATACGCAGTATTTT. It codes for CASSLSGGTDTQYF.

This sequence joins TRBV19 and TRBJ1-4; a possible D gene is TRBD1 (5 bases). Germline loops: CDR1 LNHDA, CDR2 SQIVND (reference sequence). V lost 3 bases to trimming and J lost 7 bases, with 15 bases between them. The CDR3 covers 15 residues. This chain's CDR3 is CASSMGVGTGEKLFF. CDR3 nucleotide sequence: TGTGCCAGTAGTATGGGGGTGGGGACCGGTGAAAAACTGTTTTTT.

This clone was recorded only once. The V gene is TRBV25-1, the J gene TRBJ1-1; possible D gene TRBD1, 5 bases. The CDR3 spans 14 residues. V lost 7 bases to trimming and J lost 4 bases, with 16 bases between them. Germline V lookup: CDR1 MGHDK, CDR2 SYGVNS. The CDR3 region has the DNA TGTGCCAGCAACCCTGGACATGGCGTCACTGAAGCTTTCTTT. Amino acids: CASNPGHGVTEAFF.

J is TRBJ2-5 and V is TRBV18, with 7 nucleotides matching TRBD1. Looked up from germline, CDR1 is KGHSH and CDR2 is LQKENI. This CDR3 is 13 amino acids long. Trimming removed 4 bases from V and 3 bases from J; junction bases left unmatched: 2. Here the CDR3 reads CASSLGTEETQYF. The CDR3 coding sequence is TGTGCCAGCTCACTTGGGACAGAAGAGACCCAGTACTTC.